The clone carrying this T cell receptor (beta chain) was seen many times. Its cognate antigen is unknown. The entry originates in a study of CD8 T cells in ankylosing spondylitis. The study, taken as a whole, reports: Within matched ankylosing spondylitis synovial fluid, disease-linked clones were reportedly significantly enriched. About 8 highly homologous variants made up a TCR beta motif, and this motif appeared characteristic of ankylosing spondylitis blood.

Trimming took 9 bases from V and 3 from J; bases not matched to a gene: 8. Germline CDR1 and CDR2: MNHNS and SASEGT. This CDR3 contains 14 residues. 5'-RACE, quantitative and with molecular barcodes, yielded the TCR beta libraries. From the 5' RACE reads, TCRdb called clonotypes with MiXCR, one entry per CDR3 protein. The profile covers around 300,000 distinct CDR3 sequences, with 11% appearing a single time and about 10% taken by the ten largest. The material sequenced was blood, either unsorted or a sorted T cell fraction (not recorded which). This chain joins TRBV6-1 and TRBJ1-5; 7 nucleotides line up with TRBD1. The source of this sequence is a female donor with ankylosing spondylitis or in good health (not recorded which). CDR3 in DNA: TGTGCCAGGAGGGGACAGCCTGACAATCAGCCCCAGCATTTT. It encodes CARRGQPDNQPQHF.